This TCR beta chain comes out of a study of blood T cell repertoires in COVID-19. As for the study in general: COVID-19 samples from acute and convalescent phases originated in the United States, Italy and Spain. T cells, B-cell-depleted T cells, or PBMCs provided the cDNA or gDNA that served as material.

Repertoires were generated with immunoSEQ multiplex PCR, while TCRdb's copy carries only in-frame clones and drops some. The sample records 250,000 or so clones, about 90% being singletons. Germline V lookup: CDR1 SGHAT, CDR2 FQNNGV. This CDR3 spans 19 amino acids. V was cut by 2 bases and J by 0 bases, with 21 bases left in between. The chain uses TRBV11-2 and TRBJ2-3, with a weak D call TRBD2 (6 bases). Sequenced sample: peripheral blood. The source is a woman aged 40 to 50 who had recovered from COVID-19. CDR3 sequence (DNA): TGTGCCAGCAGCTTAAACCCGGGACTGTCGGCAACTAGCACAGATACGCAGTATTTT. It yields the protein CASSLNPGLSATSTDTQYF.